This T cell receptor beta chain comes out of a study of shared clonotypes between healthy human individuals. Study-wide results and limits: Rarefaction indicated that sorted-subset sequencing remained incomplete although depth was large.

About this clone: Antigen: not known. Distinct nucleotide sequences in the sample also encode this CDR3.

Produced via immunoSEQ multiplex PCR; TCRdb's table is partial and in-frame only. The repertoire has 2 million to 2.5 million clones, over 85% of them found once; the top ten carry 0.36%. The donors, healthy adults who were HIV-negative, had experienced no recent acute infections or vaccinations. V dropped 6 bases and J dropped 0 bases, with 3 bases sitting between them. Germline lookup yields CDR1 SQVTM and CDR2 ANQGSEA. CDR3 length: 11 amino acids. The TCR originated in a man aged 18 to 29 in good health. Some clones in this sample may be carry-over from other donors' samples. The sequenced sample was naive CD4+ T cells from PBMCs. Subset noted: CD45RA+ positively selected. The chain is built from TRBV29-1 and TRBJ1-3; D ambiguous. The CDR3 nucleotides are TGCAGCGTGCCCTCTGGAAACACCATATATTTT. It translates to CSVPSGNTIYF.